This T cell receptor beta chain is from a study of cytomegalovirus exposure and HLA in healthy donors. Whole-study results and caveats: Roughly uniform sequencing depth across donors was assumed, possibly incorrectly. Within the data, a cluster of highly shared sequence variants was likely a sequencing artifact.

PCR used 60 Vbeta primers and 13 Jbeta primers. TCRdb's copy holds only in-frame clones and misses some; the assay was immunoSEQ multiplex PCR. The sample holds 93,000 or so clones, around 61% seen once. Comment on this clone: Its specificity is not known.

The sequenced material came from PBMCs. This clonotype originated in a woman aged 45-65 years in good health and CMV-seronegative.

CDR3 in amino acids: CASSSSGSEETQYF. The CDR3 bases are TGTGCCAGCAGCTCATCCGGGAGCGAAGAGACCCAGTACTTC. The chain links TRBV7-6 to TRBJ2-5; weak D call: TRBD2 (6 bases). Germline V lookup: CDR1 SGHVS, CDR2 FNYEAQ. V dropped 4 bases and J dropped 3 bases, with 12 bases sitting between them. The CDR3 is made up of 14 amino acids.